One sample yielded the 27 T cell receptor beta chains listed below, sequenced in a study of blood T cell repertoires in COVID-19. Measured with immunoSEQ multiplex PCR; TCRdb has only the in-frame clones, and not every one. The data contain approximately 94,000 clones, 85% of them singletons. Sequencing was done on a sample of peripheral blood. The receptor source for this set is a man in his fifties or sixties with active or convalescent COVID-19.

The chain couples TRBV27 to TRBJ1-3; D call uncertain. CDR1 is MNHEY and CDR2 is SMNVEV in the germline V gene (reference sequence). Trimming took 9 bases from V and 4 from J, leaving 13 bases between them. The CDR3 has 13 residues. CDR3 sequence reads: CASRGVEGNTIYF. CDR3 nucleotide sequence: TGTGCCAGTCGCGGGGTGGAAGGAAACACCATATATTTT.

As for this clone: One end of the junction fails to match germline, which may point to a read error. The genes are TRBV7-7 and TRBJ2-3; D might be TRBD1 (6 bases). The CDR3 spans 13 residues. The germline V gene has CDR1 SSHAT and CDR2 FNYEAQ (reference sequence). CDR3 nucleotide sequence: TGTGCTAGCAGCTGGACAGCCACAGATACGCAGTATTTT. It yields the protein CASSWTATDTQYF.

The genes are TRBV10-3 and TRBJ2-2, with 11 nucleotides matching TRBD2. This CDR3 has 18 residues. Trimming removed 4 bases from V and 6 bases from J; junction bases left unmatched: 13. CDR1 and CDR2 (germline): ENHRY, SYGVKD. CDR3 nucleotides: TGTGCCATCAGTGGGCACGACAGGACTAGCGGGTCAGCCGGGGAGCTGTTTTTT. It specifies CAISGHDRTSGSAGELFF.

The gene calls are TRBV19 and TRBJ2-3; D gene uncertain. Trimming shortened V by 3 bases and J by 1 base, and 11 bases separated the two germline ends. The germline V gene encodes CDR1 LNHDA and CDR2 SQIVND (reference sequence). The length of the CDR3 is 15 residues. The CDR3 DNA reads as TGTGCCAGTAGTATGGTCCCTCGGGGCACAGATACGCAGTATTTT. It translates to CASSMVPRGTDTQYF.

The chain employs TRBV2 and TRBJ2-7; D perhaps matches TRBD2 (5 bases). This CDR3 contains 15 residues. V lost 5 bases and J lost 3, with 17 bases in between. Germline V gene sequence: CDR1 SNHLY, CDR2 FYNNEI. CDR3 DNA sequence: TGTGCCAGCAGTAATAGCGCCCAACCACGCTACGAGCAGTACTTC. Translating it yields CASSNSAQPRYEQYF. Looking up the rest from reference TRBV2 and TRBJ2-7 gives the full variable domain: EPEVTQTPSHQVTQMGQEVILRCVPISNHLYFYWYRQILGQKVEFLVSFYNNEISEKSEIFDDQFSVERPDGSNFTLKIRSTKLEDSAMYFCASSNSAQPRYEQYFGPGTRLTVT.

J is TRBJ1-4 and V is TRBV27; 9 nucleotides match TRBD1. The CDR3 totals 16 residues. The junction had 10 bases not matched to a gene; V was cut back by 0 bases and J by 11 bases. In germline, CDR1 is MNHEY, CDR2 SMNVEV (reference sequence). CDR3 nucleotides: TGTGCCAGCAGTTTATCGGTACAGGGGGCTTGGAGGAAACTGTTTTTT. This translates into CASSLSVQGAWRKLFF.

This clone was observed once. V and J are TRBV5-1 and TRBJ2-5, with no clear D. There are 14 residues in the CDR3. The ends were cut back, 4 bases at V and 1 base at J, with 11 bases in the middle. The germline CDR1 and CDR2 sequences are SGHRS and YFSETQ. The CDR3 here is CASSLYSSQETQYF. CDR3 nucleotides: TGCGCCAGCAGCCTATACAGTAGCCAAGAGACCCAGTACTTC.

V usage is TRBV2 and J usage is TRBJ2-5; D is possibly TRBD1 (6 bases). V shed 8 bases and J shed 4 bases, with 20 bases lying between them. The germline CDR1 and CDR2 sequences are SNHLY and FYNNEI. The CDR3 is 15 residues long. In DNA form, the CDR3 reads TGTGCCAGCCAAGGGACACTTCCTCGGGGAGAGACCCAGTACTTC. Its translation is CASQGTLPRGETQYF.

The rearrangement uses TRBV4-1 and TRBJ2-2, with 9 bases fitting TRBD1. The CDR3 has 15 amino acids. Germline V CDR1 and CDR2: MGHRA, YSYEKL. Unmatched junction bases numbered 10, after V lost 9 bases and J lost 5 bases. Here the CDR3 DNA reads TGCGCCAGTGAAAGGGGACAGGGTGGAACCGGGGAGCTGTTTTTT. Its protein is CASERGQGGTGELFF.

This sequence joins TRBV3-1 (or the pseudogene TRBV3-2) and TRBJ1-2; D call uncertain. V lost 5 bases to trimming and J lost 9 bases, with 16 bases between them. The V gene's germline CDR1 is LGHDT and CDR2 YNNKEL (reference sequence). The CDR3 spans 13 residues. CDR3: CASSTSQVARYTF. DNA for the CDR3: TGTGCCAGCAGCACGTCCCAAGTAGCCCGCTACACCTTC.

This rearrangement joins TRBV6-5 to TRBJ2-1; 13 positions match TRBD2. The V gene end was trimmed by 11 bases and the J gene end by 15 bases; junction bases not matched to a gene: 7. Germline V gives CDR1 MNHEY, CDR2 SVGAGI. The CDR3 consists of 11 residues. CDR3 region: CASRLAGGVFF. The CDR3 nucleotides read TGTGCCTCTCGACTAGCGGGAGGTGTGTTCTTC.

The J gene is TRBJ1-4, the V gene TRBV11-3, with D perhaps TRBD1 (6 bases). This CDR3 comprises 14 residues. V was cut by 6 bases and J by 7 bases, with 15 bases left in between. Germline V gives CDR1 SGHNT, CDR2 YENEEA. CDR3 protein: CASSTGTPGEKLFF. The CDR3 region has the DNA TGTGCCAGCAGTACCGGGACACCGGGTGAAAAACTGTTTTTT.

The chain joins TRBV5-4 to TRBJ2-7; 8 bases match TRBD2. Germline trimming cut 3 bases from V and 0 bases from J; bases unmatched to any gene: 5. The CDR3 loop spans 15 amino acids. Germline CDR1 and CDR2: SGHNT and YYREEE (reference sequence). Here the CDR3 DNA reads TGTGCCAGCAGCTCCGGGGGGGTCGGCTCCTACGAGCAGTACTTC. Its translation: CASSSGGVGSYEQYF.

V is TRBV30 and J is TRBJ1-1; 7 bases agree with TRBD1. The ends lost 0 bases at V and 4 bases at J; junction bases unmatched: 5. Looked up from germline, CDR1 is GTSNPN and CDR2 is SVGIG (reference sequence). The CDR3 extends over 14 amino acids. The CDR3 spells CAWSVSGGSTEAFF. CDR3 nucleotides: TGTGCCTGGAGTGTTTCAGGGGGAAGCACTGAAGCTTTCTTT.

The chain employs TRBV7-9 and TRBJ1-2; D remains unclear. The CDR3 length is 12 residues. Germline CDR1 reads SEHNR; CDR2 reads FQNEAQ (reference sequence). Trimming shortened V by 7 bases and J by 1 base, and 7 bases separated the two germline ends. The CDR3 loop reads CASNGLNYGYTF. DNA for the CDR3: TGTGCCAGCAACGGACTTAACTATGGCTACACCTTC.

This rearrangement joins TRBV5-1 to TRBJ2-2; possibly TRBD1 for D (7 bases). V dropped 1 base and J dropped 5 bases, with 15 bases sitting between them. Germline V CDR1 and CDR2: SGHRS, YFSETQ. CDR3 length: 16 residues. The CDR3 here is CASSLSGRGRTGELFF. As DNA, the CDR3 is TGCGCCAGCAGCTTGAGCGGCAGGGGGAGGACCGGGGAGCTGTTTTTT.

This sequence joins TRBV20-1 and TRBJ1-1; perhaps TRBD1 as D (6 bases). With 6 bases removed from V and 11 bases from J, the gap between germline ends came to 16 bases. The CDR3 is made up of 11 amino acids. CDR1 is DFQATT, CDR2 SNEGSKA, per germline (reference sequence). The CDR3 loop is CSALSSDRAFF. CDR3 nucleotides: TGCAGTGCACTTTCATCAGACAGGGCTTTCTTT.

The V gene is TRBV9, the J gene TRBJ1-4, with D tentatively TRBD1 (5 bases). Trimming shortened V by 4 bases and J by 6 bases, and 19 bases separated the two germline ends. CDR1 and CDR2 (germline): SGDLS, YYNGEE. The CDR3 covers 16 residues. The DNA for the CDR3 is TGTGCCAGCAGCCCCGGGGGGACGGGGAGTTATGAAAAACTGTTTTTT. It codes for CASSPGGTGSYEKLFF.

This rearrangement joins TRBV10-3 to TRBJ2-5; TRBD2 matches 7 bases. Germline lookup yields CDR1 ENHRY and CDR2 SYGVKD. Germline trimming cut 5 bases from V and 0 bases from J; bases unmatched to any gene: 9. The CDR3 is 16 residues long. The CDR3 bases are TGTGCCATCAGTTACGGGACTAACGAGTACCAAGAGACCCAGTACTTC. Its protein product is CAISYGTNEYQETQYF.

The rearrangement links TRBV3-1 (or the pseudogene TRBV3-2) to TRBJ2-1; tentatively, D is TRBD2 (5 bases). Trimming took off 4 bases at V and 9 bases at J, with 10 bases between the two ends. The CDR3 runs 12 residues. In germline, CDR1 is LGHDT, CDR2 YNNKEL (reference sequence). CDR3 protein: CASSLGSGEQFF. For the CDR3, the DNA is TGTGCCAGCAGCCTAGGGAGTGGTGAGCAGTTCTTC.

The genes are TRBV15 and TRBJ1-5; D call uncertain. CDR3 length: 16 residues. V was cut by 3 bases and J by 1 base, with 13 bases left in between. Germline V gene sequence: CDR1 LNHNV, CDR2 YYDKDF (reference sequence). CDR3: CATSSPRTGSNQPQHF. The CDR3 nucleotides are TGTGCCACCAGCAGTCCTCGAACGGGGAGCAATCAGCCCCAGCATTTT.

The chain uses TRBV28 and TRBJ1-2; the match to TRBD1 covers 10 bases. V was clipped by 5 bases and J by 5 bases; unmatched bases: 8. This CDR3 contains 15 residues. Germline V gene lookup returns CDR1 MDHEN and CDR2 SYDVKM. CDR3 sequence (DNA): TGTGCCAGCAGTCCTACGGGACAGGGGTTTTATGGCTACACCTTC. Translation gives CASSPTGQGFYGYTF.

This clone was picked up a small number of times. This chain links TRBV27 with TRBJ1-6; 10 bases match TRBD1. V lost 9 bases to trimming and J lost 10 bases; unmatched junction nucleotides: 15. This CDR3 comprises 16 residues. Germline V gene sequence: CDR1 MNHEY, CDR2 SMNVEV (reference sequence). For the CDR3, the DNA is TGTGCCAGTTCCCGGGACAGGGGAATCGATCGATCACCCCTCCACTTT. This gives the protein CASSRDRGIDRSPLHF.

CDR3 sequence (DNA): TGTGCCAGCAGTGCAGGACTAGCGGGAGTCGAGCAGTACTTC. It specifies CASSAGLAGVEQYF. The chain employs TRBV2 and TRBJ2-7, with 13 bases that match TRBD2. This CDR3 is 14 amino acids long. Trimming took 4 bases from V and 6 from J; bases not matched to a gene: 3. Germline CDR1 SNHLY, CDR2 FYNNEI. The entire variable domain, with the rest obtained from reference TRBV2 and TRBJ2-7, is as follows: EPEVTQTPSHQVTQMGQEVILRCVPISNHLYFYWYRQILGQKVEFLVSFYNNEISEKSEIFDDQFSVERPDGSNFTLKIRSTKLEDSAMYFCASSAGLAGVEQYFGPGTRLTVT.

This clone was detected only a few times. V usage is TRBV11-2 and J usage is TRBJ1-1; D is ambiguous. V gave up 5 bases and J gave up 1 base, with 14 bases separating them. Germline V gene data show CDR1 as SGHAT and CDR2 as FQNNGV. The CDR3 has 15 amino acids. In DNA, the CDR3 is TGTGCCAGCAGCCTCCTGGGCATCTGGAACACTGAAGCTTTCTTT. Protein sequence: CASSLLGIWNTEAFF.

This sequence joins TRBV24-1 and TRBJ2-5, with TRBD1 as a possible D gene (5 bases). V lost 0 bases, J lost 1 base, and 11 bases lay in between. CDR3 length: 16 amino acids. Germline-derived CDR1 and CDR2 are KGHDR and SFDVKD. CDR3 residues: CATSDLPGSGQETQYF. The CDR3 bases are TGTGCCACCAGTGATTTGCCAGGGTCGGGCCAAGAGACCCAGTACTTC.

This clone came up once. This CDR3 is CASSQEPRLAGYNEQFF. The DNA for the CDR3 is TGCGCCAGCAGCCAAGAACCCAGACTAGCGGGATACAATGAGCAGTTCTTC. The chain joins TRBV4-1 to TRBJ2-1, with 11 bases identical to TRBD2. There are 17 residues in the CDR3. CDR1 and CDR2 (germline): MGHRA, YSYEKL. V trimming: 0 bases; J trimming: 4 bases; junction bases outside the gene matches: 5.